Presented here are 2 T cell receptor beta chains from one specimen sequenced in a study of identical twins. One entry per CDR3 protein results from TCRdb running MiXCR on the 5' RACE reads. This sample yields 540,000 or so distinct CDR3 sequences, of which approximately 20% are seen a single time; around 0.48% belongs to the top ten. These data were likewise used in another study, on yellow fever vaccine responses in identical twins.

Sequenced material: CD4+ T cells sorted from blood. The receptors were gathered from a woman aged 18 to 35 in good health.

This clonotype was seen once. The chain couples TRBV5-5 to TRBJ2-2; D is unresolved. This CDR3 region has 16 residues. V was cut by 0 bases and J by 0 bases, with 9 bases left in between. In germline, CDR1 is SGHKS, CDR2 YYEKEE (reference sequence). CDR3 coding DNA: TGTGCCAGCAGCTTGGGTATGAGGACGAACACCGGGGAGCTGTTTTTT. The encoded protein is CASSLGMRTNTGELFF.

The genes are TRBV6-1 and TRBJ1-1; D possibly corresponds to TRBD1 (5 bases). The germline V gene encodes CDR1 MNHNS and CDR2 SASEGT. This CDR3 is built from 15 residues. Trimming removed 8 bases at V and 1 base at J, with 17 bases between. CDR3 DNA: TGTGCCAGCCTCTCGGGGGTGAGGGGGAACACTGAAGCTTTCTTT. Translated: CASLSGVRGNTEAFF.